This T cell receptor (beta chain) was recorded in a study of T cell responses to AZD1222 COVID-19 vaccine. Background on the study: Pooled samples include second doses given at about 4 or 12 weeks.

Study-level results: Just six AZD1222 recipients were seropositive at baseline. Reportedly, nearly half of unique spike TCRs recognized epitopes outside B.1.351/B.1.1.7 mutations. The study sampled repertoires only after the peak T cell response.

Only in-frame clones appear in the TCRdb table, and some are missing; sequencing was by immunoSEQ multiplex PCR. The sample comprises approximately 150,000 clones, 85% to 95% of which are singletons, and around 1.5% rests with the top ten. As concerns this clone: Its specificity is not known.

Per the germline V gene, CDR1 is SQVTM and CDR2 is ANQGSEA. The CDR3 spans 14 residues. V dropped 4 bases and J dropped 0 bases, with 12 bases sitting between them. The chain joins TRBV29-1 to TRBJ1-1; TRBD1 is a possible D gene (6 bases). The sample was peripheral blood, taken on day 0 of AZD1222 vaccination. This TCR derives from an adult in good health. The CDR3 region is CSVAPGQLNTEAFF. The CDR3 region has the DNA TGCAGCGTTGCTCCAGGACAGTTGAACACTGAAGCTTTCTTT.